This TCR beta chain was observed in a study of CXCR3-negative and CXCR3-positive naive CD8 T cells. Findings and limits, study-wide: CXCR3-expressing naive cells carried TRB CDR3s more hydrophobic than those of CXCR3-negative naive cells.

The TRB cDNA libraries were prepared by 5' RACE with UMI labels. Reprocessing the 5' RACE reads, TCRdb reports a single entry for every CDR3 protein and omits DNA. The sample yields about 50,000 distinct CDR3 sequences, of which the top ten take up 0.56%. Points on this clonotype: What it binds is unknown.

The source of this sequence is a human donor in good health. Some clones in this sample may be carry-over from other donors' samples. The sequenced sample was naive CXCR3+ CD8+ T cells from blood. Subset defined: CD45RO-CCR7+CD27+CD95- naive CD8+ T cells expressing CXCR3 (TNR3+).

The CDR3 sequence is CASSFLGDSSEQFF. The rearrangement links TRBV28 to TRBJ2-1; with no DNA, the TCRdb D assignment of TRBD2 cannot be verified. The CDR3 length is 14 residues. Germline loops: CDR1 MDHEN, CDR2 SYDVKM.